These 21 T cell receptor beta chains share one sample of origin, sequenced in a study of CD8+ T cells in alopecia areata. Extracted RNA was reverse transcribed into cDNA, the sequencing template. Clones were read by immunoSEQ multiplex PCR, and TCRdb kept only the in-frame ones, dropping some. The sample has some 150,000 clones; less than 75% are singletons. Sequencing was done on a sample of CD8+ T cells sorted from blood. Source of these receptors: a human donor in good health.

The gene calls are TRBV4-1 and TRBJ1-3; D call uncertain. The V end was cut by 3 bases, the J end by 0 bases, with 15 bases between. This CDR3 comprises 17 residues. Germline loops: CDR1 MGHRA, CDR2 YSYEKL. The CDR3 sequence: CASSHSIGETSGNTIYF. Here the CDR3 DNA reads TGCGCCAGCAGCCACTCCATCGGAGAGACCTCTGGAAACACCATATATTTT.

The chain links TRBV7-6 to TRBJ2-1; 13 nucleotides line up with TRBD2. V gave up 3 bases and J gave up 9 bases; unmatched junction bases: 5. Per the germline V gene, CDR1 is SGHVS and CDR2 is FNYEAQ. This CDR3 comprises 15 residues. The CDR3 DNA is TGTGCCAGCAGCTTGACTAGCGGGAGGACCGCTGAGCAGTTCTTC. Its translation is CASSLTSGRTAEQFF. The variable domain in full, with the rest retrieved from reference TRBV7-6 and TRBJ2-1, is GAGVSQSPRYKVTKRGQDVALRCDPISGHVSLYWYRQALGQGPEFLTYFNYEAQQDKSGLPNDRFSAERPEGSISTLTIQRTEQRDSAMYRCASSLTSGRTAEQFFGPGTRLTVL.

A few counts support this clone. The chain couples TRBV11-2 to TRBJ2-1, with TRBD2 identical over 7 bases. Germline CDR1 reads SGHAT; CDR2 reads FQNNGV. The trim removed 4 bases at V and 7 bases at J, leaving 7 bases unmatched. This CDR3 has 14 amino acids. Here the CDR3 reads CASSSSGNRNEQFF. CDR3 nucleotide sequence: TGTGCCAGCAGCTCAAGCGGGAATAGGAATGAGCAGTTCTTC.

The chain is built from TRBV29-1 and TRBJ1-1, with 11 bases aligning to TRBD1. Unmatched junction bases numbered 12, after V lost 6 bases and J lost 0 bases. Germline lookup yields CDR1 SQVTM and CDR2 ANQGSEA. The CDR3 runs to 17 residues. DNA for the CDR3: TGCAGCGTCCTACCCCGGGACAGGGGGTGGATGAACACTGAAGCTTTCTTT. Its protein product is CSVLPRDRGWMNTEAFF.

This chain links TRBV19 with TRBJ2-7; D possibly corresponds to TRBD2 (5 bases). CDR1 and CDR2 from the germline V gene are LNHDA and SQIVND (reference sequence). V dropped 7 bases and J dropped 7 bases, with 11 bases sitting between them. The CDR3 is 11 residues long. The CDR3 protein is CASTWAGEQYF. The CDR3 region has the DNA TGTGCCAGTACATGGGCGGGTGAGCAGTACTTC.

The rearrangement uses TRBV7-9 and TRBJ2-5, with 7 positions matching TRBD1. Per the germline V gene, CDR1 is SEHNR and CDR2 is FQNEAQ (reference sequence). V shed 0 bases and J 5 bases; nucleotides not matched to a gene: 15. CDR3 size: 18 residues. As DNA, the CDR3 is TGTGCCAGCAGCTTAGCTCGGGGACAGCGCCTACATGGGGAGACCCAGTACTTC. Translated, it gives CASSLARGQRLHGETQYF.

In DNA form, the CDR3 reads TGCAGCGTTGAGTCCGCTGGGGGACGGGAGCAGTACTTC. As protein: CSVESAGGREQYF. The chain uses TRBV29-1 and TRBJ2-7; D may be TRBD1 or TRBD2 (5 bases each). CDR3 size: 13 residues. The V and J ends lost 3 bases and 7 bases respectively, with 16 bases between them. Germline V CDR1 and CDR2: SQVTM, ANQGSEA.

The CDR3 coding sequence is TGCGCCAGCAGCTTGTCGCCGGACTACACTGAAGCTTTCTTT. Translated, it gives CASSLSPDYTEAFF. The rearrangement uses TRBV5-1 and TRBJ1-1; D uncertain. Trimming removed 1 base from V and 3 bases from J, with 10 bases in between. CDR1 is SGHRS and CDR2 is YFSETQ in the germline V gene. The CDR3 has 14 residues.

The chain has TRBV30 and TRBJ2-7; tentative D call: TRBD2 (6 bases). The length of the CDR3 is 14 residues. CDR1 is GTSNPN, CDR2 SVGIG, per germline (reference sequence). V shed 0 bases and J shed 3 bases, with 12 bases lying between them. The CDR3: CAWSVKGRIYEQYF. Written as DNA, the CDR3 is TGTGCCTGGAGTGTAAAGGGGAGGATCTACGAGCAGTACTTC.

The J gene is TRBJ2-5, the V gene TRBV5-6; D call uncertain. The germline CDR1 and CDR2 sequences are SGHDT and YYEEEE. The CDR3 loop spans 12 amino acids. V lost 6 bases and J 5 bases, leaving 11 bases between the germline ends. CDR3 sequence reads: CASNAAWETQYF. The CDR3 DNA is TGTGCCAGCAACGCAGCATGGGAGACCCAGTACTTC. The full variable domain, completed using reference TRBV5-6 and TRBJ2-5, is DAGVTQSPTHLIKTRGQQVTLRCSPKSGHDTVSWYQQALGQGPQFIFQYYEEEERQRGNFPDRFSGHQFPNYSSELNVNALLLGDSALYLCASNAAWETQYFGPGTRLLVL.

As to this clone: Its ends do not fully match the called genes, so a read error is possible. This chain links TRBV4-1 with TRBJ2-2, with D perhaps TRBD2 (5 bases). The CDR3 has 13 residues. Looked up from germline, CDR1 is MGHRA and CDR2 is YSYEKL. DNA of the CDR3: TGCGCCAGCAGTCCCGAGAACACCGGGGAGCCGTTTTTT. Translating gives CASSPENTGEPFF.

This sequence joins TRBV7-9 and TRBJ2-2, with no clear D. Germline V gene lookup returns CDR1 SEHNR and CDR2 FQNEAQ (reference sequence). The CDR3 loop spans 13 amino acids. V gave up 5 bases and J gave up 7 bases, with 11 bases separating them. CDR3 sequence (DNA): TGTGCCAGCAGCGTTTTCGTGGGCGGGGAGCTGTTTTTT. This gives the protein CASSVFVGGELFF.

This clone has a single count. This chain's CDR3 is CAWSETGTGELFF. CDR3 in DNA: TGTGCCTGGAGTGAGACTGGCACCGGGGAGCTGTTTTTT. This rearrangement joins TRBV30 to TRBJ2-2; D is ambiguous. The CDR3 loop spans 13 amino acids. Germline V gene data show CDR1 as GTSNPN and CDR2 as SVGIG (reference sequence). Trimming removed 1 base at V and 4 bases at J, with 7 bases between. The variable domain in full, with the rest retrieved from reference TRBV30 and TRBJ2-2, is SQTIHQWPATLVQPVGSPLSLECTVEGTSNPNLYWYRQAAGRGLQLLFYSVGIGQISSEVPQNLSASRPQDRQFILSSKKLLLSDSGFYLCAWSETGTGELFFGEGSRLTVL.

CDR3 protein: CASSFPSGCYNEQFF. The CDR3, as DNA: TGTGCCAGCAGCTTCCCTAGCGGGTGTTACAATGAGCAGTTCTTC. This chain links TRBV7-3 with TRBJ2-1; 8 bases map to TRBD2. Losses at the gene ends were 3 bases for V and 4 bases for J; bases not matched to a gene: 5. Germline assignment: CDR1 SGHTA and CDR2 FQGTGA. The CDR3 sequence is 15 residues long. Drawing the rest from reference TRBV7-3 and TRBJ2-1, the complete variable domain is GAGVSQTPSNKVTEKGKYVELRCDPISGHTALYWYRQSLGQGPEFLIYFQGTGAADDSGLPNDRFFAVRPEGSVSTLKIQRTERGDSAVYLCASSFPSGCYNEQFFGPGTRLTVL.

V and J are TRBV25-1 and TRBJ2-4; TRBD1 aligns across 8 bases. Unmatched junction bases numbered 3, after V lost 0 bases and J lost 5 bases. The CDR3 totals 15 residues. The V gene's germline CDR1 is MGHDK and CDR2 SYGVNS. The chain's CDR3 is CASSEYQGAENIQYF. The CDR3 DNA follows: TGTGCCAGCAGTGAATATCAGGGGGCGGAAAACATTCAGTACTTC.

The V and J genes are TRBV5-1 and TRBJ2-1; the D is unclear. Trimming stripped 2 bases from V and 9 bases from J, with 6 bases between. Germline loops: CDR1 SGHRS, CDR2 YFSETQ. The CDR3 contains 11 residues. The CDR3 DNA reads TGCGCCAGCAGCTTCGCAGGTGAGCAGTTCTTC. It encodes CASSFAGEQFF.

V and J are TRBV29-1 and TRBJ2-3; D is perhaps TRBD2 (6 bases). V lost 6 bases and J 4 bases, leaving 14 bases between the germline ends. This CDR3 contains 13 residues. The germline V gene has CDR1 SQVTM and CDR2 ANQGSEA. This chain's CDR3 is CSVQGPGADTQYF. CDR3 DNA sequence: TGCAGCGTCCAGGGTCCGGGGGCAGATACGCAGTATTTT.

This clone was seen just once. The genes are TRBV2 and TRBJ2-1; 9 positions agree with TRBD2. The J segment lost 10 bases and the V segment lost 6 bases, leaving 4 bases of the junction unmatched. The CDR3 length is 12 residues. Per the germline V gene, CDR1 is SNHLY and CDR2 is FYNNEI. This CDR3 is CASRPGLAEQFF. As DNA, the CDR3 is TGTGCCAGCAGACCCGGACTAGCGGAGCAGTTCTTC.

In its sample, this clone ranks as medium-sized. V and J are TRBV5-1 and TRBJ2-7; weak D call: TRBD1 (6 bases). CDR1 is SGHRS and CDR2 is YFSETQ in the germline V gene. V was shortened by 6 bases and J by 3 bases, with 7 bases between the two germline ends. The CDR3 runs to 11 residues. The CDR3 DNA sequence: TGCGCCAGCAAACAGGGCTACGAGCAGTACTTC. Translating gives CASKQGYEQYF.

CDR3 coding DNA: TGCAGCACACTCCGTGGGAATGAGCAGTTCTTC. Its protein product is CSTLRGNEQFF. The chain combines TRBV29-1 with TRBJ2-1; D is uncertain. This CDR3 comprises 11 residues. Trimming left V 8 bases short and J 7 bases short, with 12 bases between. CDR1 SQVTM and CDR2 ANQGSEA come from the germline V gene.

This clone has a handful of counts. J is TRBJ2-2 and V is TRBV29-1, with D unclear. The germline V gene encodes CDR1 SQVTM and CDR2 ANQGSEA. CDR3 length: 11 residues. Trimming stripped 6 bases from V and 3 bases from J, with 5 bases between. The CDR3, as DNA: TGCAGCGTATTGTACACCGGGGAGCTGTTTTTT. Its translation: CSVLYTGELFF.